This T cell receptor beta chain stems from a study of CD8 T cells in ankylosing spondylitis. Study conclusions and caveats: In the blood and synovial fluid of reactive arthritis, some motif variants had been previously reported. As reported, disease-linked clones showed significant enrichment in matched ankylosing spondylitis synovial fluid. Eight highly homologous variants formed a TCR beta motif that appeared characteristic of ankylosing spondylitis blood.

TCRdb reprocessed the 5' RACE reads via MiXCR and lists one record per CDR3 protein. The repertoire holds 200,000 or so distinct CDR3 sequences, with 15% to 20% as singletons. The CDR3 runs to 14 residues. V lost 0 bases and J lost 1, with 7 bases in between. Germline V CDR1 and CDR2: SGHRS, YFSETQ. This clonotype was picked up many times. Its antigen is as yet unknown. Source material: blood, either unsorted or a sorted T cell fraction (not recorded which). This receptor was obtained from a male donor under 30 with ankylosing spondylitis or in good health (not recorded which). J is TRBJ2-5 and V is TRBV5-1; D remains unclear. Written as DNA, the CDR3 is TGCGCCAGCAGCTTGGACAGTTTCCAAGAGACCCAGTACTTC. This codes for CASSLDSFQETQYF.